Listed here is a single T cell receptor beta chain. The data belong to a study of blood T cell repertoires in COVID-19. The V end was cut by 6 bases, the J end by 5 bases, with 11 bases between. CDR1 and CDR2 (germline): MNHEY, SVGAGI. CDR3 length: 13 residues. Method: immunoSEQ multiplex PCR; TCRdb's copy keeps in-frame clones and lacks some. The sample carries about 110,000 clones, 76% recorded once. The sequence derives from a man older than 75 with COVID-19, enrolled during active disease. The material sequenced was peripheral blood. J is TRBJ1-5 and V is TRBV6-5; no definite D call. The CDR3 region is CASSPGSDQPQHF. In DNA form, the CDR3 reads TGTGCCAGCAGCCCCGGAAGCGATCAGCCCCAGCATTTT.